These T cell receptor beta chains were read from a single sample in a study of cytomegalovirus exposure and HLA in healthy donors. TCRdb keeps only in-frame clones here, not all; method: immunoSEQ multiplex PCR. The sample holds under 150,000 clones, around 80% seen once. Sequenced material: PBMCs. The source of these receptors is a woman aged 50 to 65 in good health and CMV-seronegative. The CDR3 runs from the conserved cysteine through the conserved F or W. D genes are given only for firm matches. Expanded clones get a size class; other rows say once, few or many, or leave the size out.

V gene	D gene	J gene	clone size	CDR3 DNA	CDR3 protein
TRBV6-5	.	TRBJ2-1	few	TGTGCCAGCAGTTACGTGCGGGAAATTCCGTACAATGAGCAGTTCTTC	CASSYVREIPYNEQFF
TRBV30	TRBD2	TRBJ2-3	.	TGTGCCTGGAGTCCCACCGGGCGGACTAGCACAGATACGCAGTATTTC	CAWSPTGRTSTDTQYF
TRBV7-2	.	TRBJ2-7	.	TGTGCCAGCAGGTACAGTTCCTACGAGCAGTACTTC	CASRYSSYEQYF
TRBV7-9	TRBD2	TRBJ2-1	.	TGTGCCAGCAGCTGGAGACTAGGGGCGGGAGGGACCAATGAGCAGTTCTTC	CASSWRLGAGGTNEQFF
TRBV14	.	TRBJ1-1	.	TGTGCCAGCAGCCAAGGGCAGGGAGGAAACACTGAAGCTTTCTTT	CASSQGQGGNTEAFF
TRBV5-5	.	TRBJ2-3	.	TGTGCCAGCAGGTCTTGGGAGAGAGATACGCAGTATTTT	CASRSWERDTQYF
TRBV10-3	TRBD1	TRBJ1-5	.	TGTGCCATCAGTGAGTCCCGGACAGGGAAGGGGCCCCAGCATTTT	CAISESRTGKGPQHF
TRBV7-6	.	TRBJ1-4	.	TGTGCCAGCAGCTTAGCAACAGGTGGCTTAGGGTGGGGGGGTGGGTATGAAAAACTGTTTTTT	CASSLATGGLGWGGGYEKLFF
TRBV9	.	TRBJ2-7	.	TGTGCCAGCAGCTCCGCCGGGGGCTACGAGCAGTACTTC	CASSSAGGYEQYF
TRBV4-3	.	TRBJ1-4	.	TGCGCCAGCAGCCCCGGGACACCCGGGAGGGAAAAACTGTTTTTT	CASSPGTPGREKLFF
TRBV4-2	.	TRBJ2-1	.	TGTGCCAGCAGCCAAGGCGGGTCAGGCGACAATGAGCAGTTCTTC	CASSQGGSGDNEQFF
TRBV28	.	TRBJ2-7	.	TGTGCCAGCACCGGGATTTCCTCTTACGAGCAGTACTTC	CASTGISSYEQYF
TRBV7-9	.	TRBJ1-1	.	TGTTCCAGCAGCCCCCCGGGGGGCCAGACTAACACTGAAGCTTTCTTT	CSSSPPGGQTNTEAFF
TRBV30	TRBD1	TRBJ1-3	.	TGTGCCTGGAGCCCCGGGACAGGGGACTCTGGAAACACCATATATTTT	CAWSPGTGDSGNTIYF
TRBV7-3	.	TRBJ1-2	few	TGTGCCAGCAGCCCTACAGTTAACTATGGCTACACCTTC	CASSPTVNYGYTF
TRBV18	TRBD2	TRBJ2-7	.	TGTGCCAGCTCACCACCCGGGACTAGCTACGAGCAGTACTTC	CASSPPGTSYEQYF
TRBV19	TRBD2	TRBJ2-7	.	TGTGCCAGTAGTATAGCAGCGGGAGGCACCTACGAGCAGTACTTC	CASSIAAGGTYEQYF
TRBV7-3	TRBD2	TRBJ2-3	.	TGTGCCAGCAGGTCTGATAGCGGGAGCACAGATACGCAGTATTTT	CASRSDSGSTDTQYF
TRBV5-1	.	TRBJ1-5	.	TGCGCCAGCAGCGGGGGCAGCAATCAGCCCCAGCATTTT	CASSGGSNQPQHF
TRBV28	TRBD1	TRBJ1-2	.	TGTGCCAGCAGTGCCCCGATTGCAGGGGGCTGGCGTGGCTACACCTTC	CASSAPIAGGWRGYTF
TRBV5-1	.	TRBJ2-7	few	TGCGCCAGCAGCTTCCTAGGGGGGGCGAAAGACTACGAGCAGTACTTC	CASSFLGGAKDYEQYF
TRBV27	TRBD2	TRBJ2-7	.	TGTGCCAGCAGTACTAGCGGACCCTACGAGCAGTACTTC	CASSTSGPYEQYF
TRBV19	TRBD1	TRBJ1-5	.	TGTGCCAGTAGGGACAGGGGTCATCAGCCCCAGCATTTT	CASRDRGHQPQHF
TRBV7-6	TRBD1	TRBJ2-7	.	TGTGCCAGCAGCTCCCGCCTGGGACAGGGGGACTCCGAGCAGTACTTC	CASSSRLGQGDSEQYF
TRBV9	.	TRBJ2-1	.	TGTGCCAGCAGCGTAGCTCCCCCCAGGGCGGAAGGCCACAATGAGCAGTTCTTC	CASSVAPPRAEGHNEQFF
TRBV15	TRBD1	TRBJ1-5	.	TGTGCCACCAGCAGAGGAGGGGGCGGCAATCAGCCCCAGCATTTT	CATSRGGGGNQPQHF
TRBV7-9	TRBD2	TRBJ2-2	.	TGTGCCAGCAGCTTAGCGTTTAGCGGGGCGAACACCGGGGAGCTGTTTTTT	CASSLAFSGANTGELFF
TRBV19	TRBD1	TRBJ1-2	few	TGTGCCAGTAGTATACAGGACAGGGCGGCCCAAAACTATGGCTACCCCTTC	CASSIQDRAAQNYGYPF
TRBV5-1	.	TRBJ1-4	.	TGCGCCAGCAGCTTGGTCGGGGTAGATGAAAAACTGTTTTTT	CASSLVGVDEKLFF
TRBV9	TRBD2	TRBJ2-7	.	TGTGCCAGCAGCGTAGAAGCGGGGGACTCCTACGAGCAGTACTTC	CASSVEAGDSYEQYF
TRBV18	.	TRBJ2-1	.	TGTGCCAGCTCACCACCTTCCCCTAGCGAATACAATGAGCAGTTCTTC	CASSPPSPSEYNEQFF
TRBV28	.	TRBJ1-5	.	TGTGCCAGCAGTTTCCTGGGTAGCTATAGCAATCAGCCCCAGCATTTT	CASSFLGSYSNQPQHF
TRBV4-3	TRBD1	TRBJ2-7	few	TGCGCCAGCAGCCCGAGACAGGGGGCTTACGAGCAGTACTTC	CASSPRQGAYEQYF
TRBV19	.	TRBJ1-5	.	TGTGCCAGTACCCACGGGCAGGGCGTCACCCAGCCCCAGCATTTT	CASTHGQGVTQPQHF
TRBV14	.	TRBJ1-1	.	TGTGCCAGCAGCTTACGGGAAACAGGGATATCTATGATCATGAACACTGAAGCTTTCTTT	CASSLRETGISMIMNTEAFF
TRBV5-4	TRBD2	TRBJ2-1	.	TGTGCCAGCAGCTTGGCGGGCGGGAGAGACCCCTACAATGAGCAGTTCTTC	CASSLAGGRDPYNEQFF
TRBV19	TRBD1	TRBJ1-2	few	TGTGCCAGTACCGTCGGGACAGGGCACTATGGCTACACCTTC	CASTVGTGHYGYTF
TRBV6-6	TRBD1	TRBJ1-6	.	TGTGCCAGCAGTTACAGGGGGCAAAATTCACCCCTCCACTTT	CASSYRGQNSPLHF
TRBV15	.	TRBJ1-2	.	TGTGCCACCAGCAGAGATCTGGCGCAGGCCACAGTAGCTAACTATGGCTACACCTTC	CATSRDLAQATVANYGYTF
TRBV28	TRBD1	TRBJ2-5	.	TGTGCCAGCAGTTTAGTCCGGACAGGCGCCGGGGAGACCCAGTACTTC	CASSLVRTGAGETQYF
TRBV7-2	.	TRBJ1-1	.	TGTGCCAGCAGCTTCGGGGTAATCATGAACACTGAAGCTTTCTTT	CASSFGVIMNTEAFF
TRBV9	.	TRBJ2-1	.	TGTGCCAGCAGCTCAAACCCGGGTCTAGGTGAGCAGTTCTTC	CASSSNPGLGEQFF
TRBV19	TRBD2	TRBJ2-1	few	TGTGCCAGCGGGGCTAGCGGCTACAATGAGCAGTTCTTC	CASGASGYNEQFF
TRBV19	.	TRBJ1-1	.	TGTGCCAGTAGTACTGGGTTTGCGGCCCGGACTGAAGCTTTCTTT	CASSTGFAARTEAFF
TRBV28	.	TRBJ1-5	.	TGTGCCAGCAGTTCCTCATGGCTCCGGGACATTATTAGTAGCAATCAGCCCCAGCATTTT	CASSSSWLRDIISSNQPQHF
TRBV4-1	.	TRBJ1-5	.	TGCGCCAGCAGCCAGATAGAGGCCGACAGAGACAATCAGCCCCAGCATTTT	CASSQIEADRDNQPQHF
TRBV9	.	TRBJ2-7	.	TGTGCCAGCAGCGCCGTGGGGGCGGGTGAGCAGTACTTC	CASSAVGAGEQYF